The T cell receptor beta chain under discussion was sequenced for a study of control samples from healthy donors and cancer patients. Some clones are missing from TCRdb's copy, which holds only in-frame ones; the method was immunoSEQ multiplex PCR. The table includes approximately 88,000 clones, roughly 92% detected once. Trimming left V 6 bases short and J 10 bases short, with 12 bases between. This CDR3 has 12 amino acids. Sequencing used blood. The chain recombines TRBV12-3 or TRBV12-4 with TRBJ1-4; D is perhaps TRBD1 (5 bases). The receptor was isolated from a woman aged 30 to 39 in good health. The DNA of the CDR3 is TGTGCCAGCAGGGCCCGGGGGGGAAAACTGTTTTTT. Translation: CASRARGGKLFF.